The table lists the clone carrying this TCR beta chain with a few counts. Antigen unknown. MiXCR was run by TCRdb on the 5' RACE reads, yielding one entry per CDR3 protein. The sample shows over 200,000 distinct CDR3 sequences, around 16% of them seen only once. The entry originates in a study of CD8 T cells in ankylosing spondylitis. Whole-study results and caveats: Reports of some motif variants in reactive arthritis synovial fluid and blood predate this one. Characteristic of ankylosing spondylitis blood, it appeared, was a TCR beta motif comprising several highly homologous variants.

The CDR3 runs 15 residues. Germline V gene data show CDR1 as SGHDT and CDR2 as YYEEEE. V lost 1 base and J lost 6; bases outside the gene matches: 8. The rearrangement uses TRBV5-6 and TRBJ2-7, with 9 bases aligning to TRBD1. The sample was blood, either unsorted or a sorted T cell fraction (not recorded which). The TCR was taken from a male donor with ankylosing spondylitis. The CDR3 DNA sequence: TGTGCCAGCAGCTTGCTTGCCGGACAGGGGAGCGAGCAGTACTTC. This translates into CASSLLAGQGSEQYF.